Below, 32 T cell receptor beta chains from the same sample are listed, as sequenced in a study of T cells in Graves' hyperthyroidism and ophthalmopathy. Regions amplified from RNA transcripts were the TCR beta CDR3 regions. First-round RT-PCR targeting the TCR CDR3 was performed with the HTBI primer set. TCRdb fed the multiplex PCR reads into MiXCR, producing one record per CDR3 protein. This table has hundreds of thousands of distinct CDR3 sequences, just over 45% appearing once. Sequences were obtained from peripheral blood or thyroid tissue (not recorded which). These receptors were taken from a woman in her late teens or twenties with Graves' hyperthyroidism.

This rearrangement joins TRBV9 to TRBJ1-2; TRBD1 matches at 10 bases. The germline gives CDR1 SGDLS, CDR2 YYNGEE. Trimming removed 5 bases from V and 5 bases from J; junction bases left unmatched: 6. CDR3 length equals 14 residues. For the CDR3, the DNA is TGTGCCAGCAGTTTGACAGGGGGCTCATATGGCTACACCTTC. Translating it yields CASSLTGGSYGYTF.

This clonotype was seen many times. V usage is TRBV9 and J usage is TRBJ1-2; D remains unclear. Germline V lookup: CDR1 SGDLS, CDR2 YYNGEE. V lost 0 bases and J lost 1, with 13 bases in between. The CDR3 has 16 residues. CDR3 sequence: CASSVEAAARNYGYTF. In DNA form, the CDR3 reads TGTGCCAGCAGCGTAGAGGCGGCAGCTCGTAACTATGGCTACACCTTC.

This clonotype was detected a few times. One junction end does not reproduce the germline sequence, and a read error may be involved. The chain uses TRBV5-4 and TRBJ1-1, with D unresolved. CDR3 length: 13 amino acids. Germline values: CDR1 SGHNT, CDR2 YYREEE (reference sequence). This CDR3 reads CASSQVIHTEAFF. The CDR3 region has the DNA TGCGCCAGCAGCCAAGTCATTCACACTGAAGCTTTCTTT.

The V call is TRBV10-3, the J call TRBJ2-7; possibly TRBD2 for D (5 bases). This CDR3 is 14 amino acids long. Germline values: CDR1 ENHRY, CDR2 SYGVKD. Trimming took 3 bases from V and 0 from J, leaving 9 bases between them. CDR3 residues: CAISDRGSSYEQYF. For the CDR3, the DNA is TGTGCCATCAGTGATCGGGGAAGCTCCTACGAGCAGTACTTC.

The chain employs TRBV19 and TRBJ1-5, with D possibly being TRBD1 (6 bases). CDR1 and CDR2 from the germline V gene are LNHDA and SQIVND (reference sequence). Trimming took 6 bases from V and 2 from J, leaving 17 bases between them. The CDR3 is made up of 16 amino acids. The CDR3 protein is CASSQLGQSGNQPQHF. CDR3 nucleotide sequence: TGTGCCAGTAGCCAGCTAGGACAGAGCGGCAATCAGCCCCAGCATTTT.

There are a few counts of this clonotype. J is TRBJ2-7 and V is TRBV20-1; maybe TRBD2 (6 bases). Trimming stripped 2 bases from V and 2 bases from J, with 10 bases between. The CDR3 sequence is 13 residues long. CDR1 DFQATT and CDR2 SNEGSKA come from the germline V gene (reference sequence). CDR3 residues: CSARIGGTYEQYF. CDR3 coding DNA: TGCAGTGCTAGAATCGGCGGGACCTACGAGCAGTACTTC.

The chain joins TRBV25-1 to TRBJ2-5, with 7 bases aligning to TRBD2. Germline V gives CDR1 MGHDK, CDR2 SYGVNS. With V trimmed by 1 base and J by 3 bases, 5 bases remained unmatched. The CDR3 contains 15 residues. The CDR3 bases are TGTGCCAGCAGTGAATTCTTCGGGAGGAAAGAGACCCAGTACTTC. Its translation is CASSEFFGRKETQYF.

Concerning this clonotype: An end of the junction differs from the germline gene, which may be a read error. The chain combines TRBV2 with TRBJ1-2; weak D call: TRBD1 (5 bases). CDR1 SNHLY and CDR2 FYNNEI come from the germline V gene. The CDR3 spans 11 residues. CDR3 sequence reads: CASGAGYGHTF. DNA of the CDR3: TGTGCCAGTGGGGCCGGGTATGGCCACACCTTC. The full variable domain, rest sourced from reference TRBV2 and TRBJ1-2, is EPEVTQTPSHQVTQMGQEVILRCVPISNHLYFYWYRQILGQKVEFLVSFYNNEISEKSEIFDDQFSVERPDGSNFTLKIRSTKLEDSAMYFCASGAGYGHTFGSGTRLTVV.

This chain uses TRBV19 with TRBJ2-7, with TRBD2 as a possible D gene (5 bases). Germline values: CDR1 LNHDA, CDR2 SQIVND (reference sequence). The CDR3 loop spans 14 amino acids. Trimming pared 1 base from V and 3 bases from J, leaving 10 bases between. CDR3 residues: CASSIASRYYEQYF. In DNA form, the CDR3 reads TGTGCCAGTAGTATAGCTAGCAGATACTACGAGCAGTACTTC.

The V call is TRBV2, the J call TRBJ1-2; the D gene is possibly TRBD1 (5 bases). The CDR3 is made up of 14 amino acids. Germline values: CDR1 SNHLY, CDR2 FYNNEI. The V end lost 5 bases, the J end lost 3 bases, and 13 bases lay between the germline ends. The CDR3 sequence: CASSLSLGDYGYTF. CDR3 coding DNA: TGTGCCAGCAGTTTATCACTAGGGGACTATGGCTACACCTTC.

This chain uses TRBV7-9 with TRBJ2-5; D call uncertain. The J call may be incorrect, as the DNA end agrees better with TRBJ2-1. Germline CDR1 reads SEHNR; CDR2 reads FQNEAQ (reference sequence). This CDR3 has 12 amino acids. The CDR3 nucleotides are TGTGCCAGCAGCTTAGGACGGGATGAGCAGTTCTTC. Its protein is CASSLGRDEQFF.

This clonotype was seen a few times. The J gene is TRBJ1-2, the V gene TRBV7-2; weak D call: TRBD1 (5 bases). The V gene's germline CDR1 is SGHTA and CDR2 FQGNSA. Trimming shortened V by 5 bases and J by 4 bases, and 17 bases separated the two germline ends. The CDR3 is made up of 15 amino acids. The CDR3 bases are TGTGCCAGCAGCCAAGATAGTGGGGGTACCTATGGCTACACCTTC. This sequence encodes CASSQDSGGTYGYTF.

In its sample, this clonotype was seen a few times. V and J are TRBV7-2 and TRBJ2-5; 7 nucleotides align to TRBD1. The length of the CDR3 is 14 residues. Per the germline V gene, CDR1 is SGHTA and CDR2 is FQGNSA. With 5 bases clipped from V and 2 bases from J, the junction kept 5 bases outside the gene matches. CDR3 nucleotides: TGTGCCAGCAGCAATCCGGGACAGCAAGAGACCCAGTACTTC. This gives the protein CASSNPGQQETQYF.

The CDR3 region is CATSSTDGSGNTIYF. DNA of the CDR3: TGTGCCACCAGCAGCACGGACGGCTCTGGAAACACCATATATTTT. This rearrangement joins TRBV15 to TRBJ1-3; D is undetermined. The CDR3 is 15 residues long. Deletions cut 3 bases from V and 0 bases from J, with 9 bases between. The germline gives CDR1 LNHNV, CDR2 YYDKDF (reference sequence).

In this sample, this clonotype turned up a few times. The chain is built from TRBV20-1 and TRBJ1-5; maybe TRBD1 (5 bases). V was shortened by 3 bases and J by 3 bases, with 12 bases between the two germline ends. The CDR3 has 14 residues. The germline V gene encodes CDR1 DFQATT and CDR2 SNEGSKA (reference sequence). The CDR3 sequence: CSASFGDPNQPQHF. CDR3 nucleotides: TGCAGTGCTAGCTTTGGGGACCCCAATCAGCCCCAGCATTTT.

This chain links TRBV2 with TRBJ1-1; D may be TRBD1 (5 bases). V dropped 6 bases and J dropped 2 bases, with 19 bases sitting between them. Germline V gives CDR1 SNHLY, CDR2 FYNNEI. This CDR3 has 16 amino acids. CDR3 in amino acids: CASSKPWGSANTEAFF. In DNA form, the CDR3 reads TGTGCCAGCAGCAAACCCTGGGGCAGTGCAAACACTGAAGCTTTCTTT.

This clonotype was recorded a few times. V usage is TRBV7-9 and J usage is TRBJ1-1; D may be TRBD1 (5 bases). CDR3 length: 15 amino acids. Germline lookup yields CDR1 SEHNR and CDR2 FQNEAQ (reference sequence). V gave up 5 bases and J gave up 4 bases, with 17 bases separating them. CDR3 bases: TGTGCCAGCAGCCCCCCCAGGTCGGGGGGCACTGAAGCTTTCTTT. Its translation: CASSPPRSGGTEAFF.

This clonotype was counted between two and nine times. The genes are TRBV5-8 and TRBJ2-5; D is undetermined. The V end lost 4 bases, the J end lost 2 bases, and 12 bases lay between the germline ends. The CDR3 spans 14 residues. CDR1 is SGHTS, CDR2 YDEGEE, per germline. The CDR3 is CASSARTSQETQYF. Here the CDR3 DNA reads TGTGCCAGCAGCGCACGCACTTCACAAGAGACCCAGTACTTC.

This clonotype was counted once. The V call is TRBV6-6, the J call TRBJ1-5; D not certain. The CDR3 covers 12 residues. The germline gives CDR1 MNHNY, CDR2 SVGAGI (reference sequence). V shed 5 bases and J shed 7 bases, with 9 bases lying between them. CDR3 protein: CASSPSGQPQHF. The CDR3 DNA sequence: TGTGCCAGCAGTCCCTCCGGGCAGCCCCAGCATTTT.

This clonotype was counted between two and nine times. This chain links TRBV7-8 with TRBJ1-5, with no clear D. Trimming left V 4 bases short and J 7 bases short, with 11 bases between. Germline lookup yields CDR1 SGHVS and CDR2 FQNEAQ. The CDR3 totals 13 residues. CDR3 nucleotide sequence: TGTGCCAGCAGCTCAACTCCCCCCCAGCCCCAGCATTTT. Residues: CASSSTPPQPQHF. The full variable domain, rest sourced from reference TRBV7-8 and TRBJ1-5, is GAGVSQSPRYKVAKRGQDVALRCDPISGHVSLFWYQQALGQGPEFLTYFQNEAQLDKSGLPSDRFFAERPEGSVSTLKIQRTQQEDSAVYLCASSSTPPQPQHFGDGTRLSIL.

The sample holds many counts of this clonotype. The chain carries TRBV10-3 and TRBJ1-4, with TRBD1 identical over 9 bases. From germline, CDR1 is ENHRY and CDR2 SYGVKD. V gave up 4 bases and J gave up 5 bases; unmatched junction bases: 2. The CDR3 sequence is 14 residues long. The CDR3 DNA follows: TGTGCCATCAGTGGGACAGGGGAAAATGAAAAACTGTTTTTT. Its protein product is CAISGTGENEKLFF.

This chain uses TRBV5-4 with TRBJ1-3; 7 bases agree with TRBD1. V trimming: 2 bases; J trimming: 0 bases; junction bases outside the gene matches: 11. This CDR3 spans 18 amino acids. Germline V gives CDR1 SGHNT, CDR2 YYREEE (reference sequence). This chain's CDR3 is CASSLSTGTLLSGNTIYF. The CDR3 DNA sequence: TGTGCCAGCAGCTTATCGACAGGGACCCTTCTCTCTGGAAACACCATATATTTT.

This clonotype was observed many times. This rearrangement joins TRBV15 to TRBJ2-5, with D hard to call. This CDR3 is built from 14 residues. Germline V CDR1 and CDR2: LNHNV, YYDKDF (reference sequence). Trimming cost V 2 bases and J 1 base, with 8 bases left between them. CDR3 DNA: TGTGCCACCAGCAGAAACTCTTTCCAAGAGACCCAGTACTTC. It encodes CATSRNSFQETQYF.

This clonotype was observed many times. The chain recombines TRBV7-9 with TRBJ1-2; D might be TRBD1 (6 bases). The ends were cut back, 3 bases at V and 0 bases at J, with 17 bases in the middle. This CDR3 has 17 residues. Germline CDR1 is SEHNR and CDR2 is FQNEAQ (reference sequence). CDR3 sequence: CASSFILDRKPNYGYTF. In DNA form, the CDR3 reads TGTGCCAGCAGCTTCATTCTTGACAGGAAGCCTAACTATGGCTACACCTTC.

This clonotype was seen repeatedly, ten times or more. The V and J genes are TRBV2 and TRBJ1-1; TRBD1 aligns across 7 bases. Germline V CDR1 and CDR2: SNHLY, FYNNEI. This CDR3 contains 14 residues. V was clipped by 7 bases and J by 0 bases; unmatched bases: 5. DNA of the CDR3: TGTGCCAGCACCCTGACAGGGATGAACACTGAAGCTTTCTTT. Translated, it gives CASTLTGMNTEAFF.

In its sample, this clonotype was seen once. In DNA, the CDR3 is TGCAGCGTTGAAAGGGACAGATACACCGGGGAGCTGTTTTTT. Protein: CSVERDRYTGELFF. The V gene is TRBV29-1, the J gene TRBJ2-2, with TRBD1 matching over 7 bases. The V gene end was trimmed by 2 bases and the J gene end by 3 bases; junction bases not matched to a gene: 3. The CDR3 spans 14 residues. Germline V gives CDR1 SQVTM, CDR2 ANQGSEA.

This clonotype showed up many times. The chain combines TRBV6-5 with TRBJ1-1, with no clear D. Deletions cut 5 bases from V and 2 bases from J, with 9 bases between. The CDR3 spans 13 residues. In germline, CDR1 is MNHEY, CDR2 SVGAGI. CDR3: CASSPDTNTEAFF. DNA for the CDR3: TGTGCCAGCAGTCCCGACACTAACACTGAAGCTTTCTTT.

The chain links TRBV7-2 to TRBJ1-4, with 8 bases aligning to TRBD1. CDR1 is SGHTA and CDR2 is FQGNSA in the germline V gene. Trimming removed 8 bases from V and 7 bases from J; junction bases left unmatched: 9. CDR3 length: 14 amino acids. This chain's CDR3 is CASSPDRDGEKLFF. CDR3 in DNA: TGTGCCAGCTCCCCGGACAGGGACGGTGAAAAACTGTTTTTT.

As for this clonotype: This may come from a read error, since a much larger clone is one base off. The chain uses TRBV7-2 and TRBJ1-1; D not certain. Germline V gene data show CDR1 as SGHTA and CDR2 as FQGNSA. The length of the CDR3 is 13 residues. Trimming took 5 bases from V and 3 from J, leaving 10 bases between them. This chain's CDR3 is CASSPQLDTEAFF. DNA for the CDR3: TGTGCCAGCAGCCCCCAGTTGGACACTGAAGCTTTCTTT. The variable domain in full, completed from reference TRBV7-2 and TRBJ1-1, reads GAGVSQSPSNKVTEKGKDVELRCDPISGHTALYWYRQSLGQGLEFLIYFQGNSAPDKSGLPSDRFSAERTGGSVSTLTIQRTQQEDSAVYLCASSPQLDTEAFFGQGTRLTVV.

V and J are TRBV9 and TRBJ2-7, with a possible D match to TRBD2 (5 bases). CDR1 is SGDLS and CDR2 is YYNGEE in the germline V gene. V was cut by 4 bases and J by 0 bases, with 17 bases left in between. The CDR3 covers 16 residues. CDR3 DNA sequence: TGTGCCAGCAGCTCCCGGACTCGAATTCTCTCCTACGAGCAGTACTTC. Protein product: CASSSRTRILSYEQYF. Using reference TRBV9 and TRBJ2-7 for the parts outside the CDR3, the full variable domain is DSGVTQTPKHLITATGQRVTLRCSPRSGDLSVYWYQQSLDQGLQFLIQYYNGEERAKGNILERFSAQQFPDLHSELNLSSLELGDSALYFCASSSRTRILSYEQYFGPGTRLTVT.

The chain employs TRBV11-1 and TRBJ2-7, with 11 positions matching TRBD2. J gave up 3 bases and V 6 bases, and 7 bases lay outside the gene matches. This CDR3 has 15 residues. Germline loops: CDR1 SGHAT, CDR2 FQDESV (reference sequence). CDR3 sequence reads: CASSSGRASLYEQYF. Written as DNA, the CDR3 is TGTGCCAGCAGTAGCGGGAGGGCCAGTCTCTACGAGCAGTACTTC.

The chain recombines TRBV7-9 with TRBJ1-1; unclear D gene. From germline, CDR1 is SEHNR and CDR2 FQNEAQ (reference sequence). The V end lost 6 bases, the J end lost 3 bases, and 14 bases lay between the germline ends. The CDR3 loop spans 14 amino acids. CDR3 DNA: TGTGCCAGCAGTGCTAACCGGGCCTACACTGAAGCTTTCTTT. Encoded protein: CASSANRAYTEAFF.